The clone carrying this T cell receptor beta chain occurred a few times. Its matching antigen is unknown. This sample is drawn from a study of cytomegalovirus exposure and HLA in healthy donors. It was with 60 Vbeta and 13 Jbeta primers that the PCR ran. Generated by immunoSEQ multiplex PCR, the TCRdb table keeps only in-frame clones and is missing some. The sample shows around 120,000 clones, 80% of them seen only once. Study-level findings and limits: The study recorded over 150 TCR beta chains that were cytomegalovirus-associated. The classifier reportedly diagnosed cytomegalovirus status with high specificity and sensitivity.

Source material: PBMCs. This TCR was recovered from a female donor in good health and CMV-seropositive.

The CDR3 coding sequence is TGTGCCAGCTCACCAGAGAGGGATCACACTGAAGCTTTCTTT. Translation: CASSPERDHTEAFF. The V gene is TRBV18, the J gene TRBJ1-1; D gene ambiguous. The CDR3 covers 14 residues. V was cut by 2 bases and J by 3 bases, with 10 bases left in between. Germline values: CDR1 KGHSH, CDR2 LQKENI.